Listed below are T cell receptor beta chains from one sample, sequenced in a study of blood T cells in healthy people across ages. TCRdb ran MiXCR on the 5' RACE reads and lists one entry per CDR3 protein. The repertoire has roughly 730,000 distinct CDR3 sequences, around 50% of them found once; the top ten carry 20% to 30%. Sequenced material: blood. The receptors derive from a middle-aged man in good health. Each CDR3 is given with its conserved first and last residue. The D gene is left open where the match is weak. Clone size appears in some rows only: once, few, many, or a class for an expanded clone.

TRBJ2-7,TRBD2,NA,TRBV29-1,TGCAGCGTTGAATACCCTAGCGGGAGGGGTGTTGACGAGCAGTACTTC,CSVEYPSGRGVDEQYF
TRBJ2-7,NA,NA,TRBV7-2,TGTGCCAGCAGCTCGGGGTCACGTAGAAGCTCCTACGAGCAGTACTTC,CASSSGSRRSSYEQYF
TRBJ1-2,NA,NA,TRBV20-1,TGCAGTGCTAGCGTTGTGGGGCCCCAATCTGTGGGCTACACCTTC,CSASVVGPQSVGYTF
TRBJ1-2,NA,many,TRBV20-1,TGCAGTGCTTATGACAGCCGCCACTATGGCTACACCTTC,CSAYDSRHYGYTF
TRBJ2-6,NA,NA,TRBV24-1,TGTGCCACCAGTGATCCCTACACCGACTCTGGGGCCAACGTCCTGACTTTC,CATSDPYTDSGANVLTF
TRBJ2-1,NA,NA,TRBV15,TGTGCCACCAGCGGAGATCCCGTGAGTGATGAGCAGTTCTTC,CATSGDPVSDEQFF
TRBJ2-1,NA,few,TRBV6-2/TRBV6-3,TGTGCCAGCAGCCTATACTGGCGGGCCTCCTACAATGAGCAGTTCTTC,CASSLYWRASYNEQFF
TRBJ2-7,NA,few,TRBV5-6,TGTGCCAGCGCTCGGGACACCTTCTACGAGCAGTACTTC,CASARDTFYEQYF
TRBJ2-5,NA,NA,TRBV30,TGTGCCTGGAGTGGTGACTCAGAGACCCAGTACTTC,CAWSGDSETQYF
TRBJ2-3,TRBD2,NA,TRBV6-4,TGTGCCAACAGTGACTCGACTAGCGGGGGGGATACGCAGTATTTT,CANSDSTSGGDTQYF
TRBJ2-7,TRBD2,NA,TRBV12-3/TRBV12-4,TGTGCCAGCAGCTTTGAGCCGGTGGGACTAGCGGGAGGAATGTACGAGCAGTACTTC,CASSFEPVGLAGGMYEQYF
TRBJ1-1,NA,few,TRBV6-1,TGTGCCAGCAGTGGACCGGGCCGAAGTGAAGCTTTCTTT,CASSGPGRSEAFF
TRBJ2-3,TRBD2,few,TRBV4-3,TGCGCCAGCAGCCCCTCCCCGGCGACTAGCGCTACAGATACGCAGTATTTT,CASSPSPATSATDTQYF
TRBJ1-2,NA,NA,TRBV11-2,TGTGCCAGCAGCCCGCTCCAGGGAAAGCGTGGCTATGGCTACACCTTC,CASSPLQGKRGYGYTF
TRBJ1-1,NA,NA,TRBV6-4,TGTGCCAGCAGTGACCTTCAGGGGAACACTGAAGCTTTCTTT,CASSDLQGNTEAFF
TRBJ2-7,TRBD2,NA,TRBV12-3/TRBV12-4,TGTGCCAGCAGTCCCGCTAGCGGGAGGGCTTCCGAGCAGTACTTC,CASSPASGRASEQYF
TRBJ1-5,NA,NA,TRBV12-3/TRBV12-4,TGTGCCAGCAGTTTTTTCGGACAGCCCCAGCATTTT,CASSFFGQPQHF
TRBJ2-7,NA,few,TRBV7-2,TGTGCCAGCAGCTCAGACGGGGCTTTCTCCTACGAGCAGTACTTC,CASSSDGAFSYEQYF
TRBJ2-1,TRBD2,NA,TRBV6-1,TGTGCCACCTTAGGGGGGAGCGGGAGGAGGAATGAGCAGTTCTTC,CATLGGSGRRNEQFF
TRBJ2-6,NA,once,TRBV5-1,TGTGCCAGCAGCCGGGACGGGGCCAACGTCCTGACTTTC,CASSRDGANVLTF
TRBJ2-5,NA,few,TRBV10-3,TGTGCCATGGGGGGCGGACTACAAGAGACCCAGTACTTC,CAMGGGLQETQYF
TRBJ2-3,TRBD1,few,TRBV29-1,TGCAGCGTTGAAGAGGGAAAAGAGGGGGCTGTTAGGACAGATACGCAGTATTTT,CSVEEGKEGAVRTDTQYF
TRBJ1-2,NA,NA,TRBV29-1,TGCAGCGTTGAAGTAAGTGTTGGAGGCTACACCTTC,CSVEVSVGGYTF
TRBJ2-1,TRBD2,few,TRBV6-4,TGTGCCAGCAGTGACGGGACTAGCAATGAGCAGTTCTTC,CASSDGTSNEQFF
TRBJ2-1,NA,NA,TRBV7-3,TGTGCCAGCAGCCCGCGGGTGGGGGAATACAATGAGCAGTTCTTC,CASSPRVGEYNEQFF
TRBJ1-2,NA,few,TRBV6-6,TGTGCCAGCAGTCCCGGGCCATCGAGAGGCTACACCTTC,CASSPGPSRGYTF
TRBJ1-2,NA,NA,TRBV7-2,TGTGCCAGCAGCTTAGAAATCACGGGGTTTGGCTACACCTTC,CASSLEITGFGYTF
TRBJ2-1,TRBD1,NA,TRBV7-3,TGTGCCAGCAGCGGTGGGCCGACAGGGACGAGGGATGAGCAGTTCTTC,CASSGGPTGTRDEQFF
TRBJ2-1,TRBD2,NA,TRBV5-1,TGCGCCAGCAGCTTGCTGACTAGCGGGACCCTCTCCTACAATGAGCAGTTCTTC,CASSLLTSGTLSYNEQFF
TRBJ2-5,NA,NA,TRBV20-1,TGCAGTGCTCCGTTCCAGGAGACCCAGTACTTC,CSAPFQETQYF
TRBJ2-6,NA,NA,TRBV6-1,TGTGCCAGCAGGGAACGACGGGGGAGAGGGGCCAACGTCCTGACTTTC,CASRERRGRGANVLTF
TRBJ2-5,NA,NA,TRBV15,TGTGCCACCAGCAGTTTATCAGGGGCTGGGGAGACCCAGTACTTC,CATSSLSGAGETQYF
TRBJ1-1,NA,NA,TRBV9,TGTGCCAGCAGCGTAGCCGGGGACCCTTACACTGAAGCTTTCTTT,CASSVAGDPYTEAFF
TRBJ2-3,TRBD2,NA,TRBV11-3,TGTGCCAGCGAACCGGGACTAGCGGGAGAAGACCGCACAGATACGCAGTATTTT,CASEPGLAGEDRTDTQYF
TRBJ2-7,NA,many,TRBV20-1,TGCAGCGCCCGGGACGGCTACGAGCAGTACTTC,CSARDGYEQYF
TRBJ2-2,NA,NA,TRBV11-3,TGTGCCAGCAGGAAAGGATTGGTGGGCGGGGAGCTGTTTTTT,CASRKGLVGGELFF
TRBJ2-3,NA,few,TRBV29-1,TGCAGCGTGGGTACAGGGATCACAGATACGCAGTATTTT,CSVGTGITDTQYF
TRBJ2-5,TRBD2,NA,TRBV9,TGTGCCAGCAGCGTGGGGACTAGCACATACGAGACCCAGTACTTC,CASSVGTSTYETQYF
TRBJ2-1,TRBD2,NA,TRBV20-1,TGCAGTGCTAGATGGTCCGGGACTAGCGGGAGTTACAATGAGCAGTTCTTC,CSARWSGTSGSYNEQFF
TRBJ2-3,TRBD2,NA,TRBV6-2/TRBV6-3,TGTGCCAGCAGCCGAAGGACTAGCCGTGAGGGAGATACGCAGTATTTT,CASSRRTSREGDTQYF
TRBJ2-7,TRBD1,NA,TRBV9,TGTGCCAGCAGCGCATGGGACAGGTCAAGGGGGCAGTACTTC,CASSAWDRSRGQYF
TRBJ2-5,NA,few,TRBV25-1,TGTGCCAGCAGTGAATCATACGGGGCCGGCGAGACCCAGTACTTC,CASSESYGAGETQYF
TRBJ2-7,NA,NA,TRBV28,TGTGCCGGCTGGGGGTCCAAGCTTTACGAGCAGTACTTC,CAGWGSKLYEQYF
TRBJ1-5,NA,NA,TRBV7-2,TGTGCCAGCAGCCCAGAGCGGAGTCAGCCCCAGCATTTT,CASSPERSQPQHF
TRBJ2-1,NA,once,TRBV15,TGTGCCACCAGCAGAGTCGATCTAGCATCTCAGTTCTTC,CATSRVDLASQFF
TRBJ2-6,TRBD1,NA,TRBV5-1,TGCGCCTGCAGCTTGGGGACAGGGCGTGGGGCCAACGTCCTGACTTTC,CACSLGTGRGANVLTF